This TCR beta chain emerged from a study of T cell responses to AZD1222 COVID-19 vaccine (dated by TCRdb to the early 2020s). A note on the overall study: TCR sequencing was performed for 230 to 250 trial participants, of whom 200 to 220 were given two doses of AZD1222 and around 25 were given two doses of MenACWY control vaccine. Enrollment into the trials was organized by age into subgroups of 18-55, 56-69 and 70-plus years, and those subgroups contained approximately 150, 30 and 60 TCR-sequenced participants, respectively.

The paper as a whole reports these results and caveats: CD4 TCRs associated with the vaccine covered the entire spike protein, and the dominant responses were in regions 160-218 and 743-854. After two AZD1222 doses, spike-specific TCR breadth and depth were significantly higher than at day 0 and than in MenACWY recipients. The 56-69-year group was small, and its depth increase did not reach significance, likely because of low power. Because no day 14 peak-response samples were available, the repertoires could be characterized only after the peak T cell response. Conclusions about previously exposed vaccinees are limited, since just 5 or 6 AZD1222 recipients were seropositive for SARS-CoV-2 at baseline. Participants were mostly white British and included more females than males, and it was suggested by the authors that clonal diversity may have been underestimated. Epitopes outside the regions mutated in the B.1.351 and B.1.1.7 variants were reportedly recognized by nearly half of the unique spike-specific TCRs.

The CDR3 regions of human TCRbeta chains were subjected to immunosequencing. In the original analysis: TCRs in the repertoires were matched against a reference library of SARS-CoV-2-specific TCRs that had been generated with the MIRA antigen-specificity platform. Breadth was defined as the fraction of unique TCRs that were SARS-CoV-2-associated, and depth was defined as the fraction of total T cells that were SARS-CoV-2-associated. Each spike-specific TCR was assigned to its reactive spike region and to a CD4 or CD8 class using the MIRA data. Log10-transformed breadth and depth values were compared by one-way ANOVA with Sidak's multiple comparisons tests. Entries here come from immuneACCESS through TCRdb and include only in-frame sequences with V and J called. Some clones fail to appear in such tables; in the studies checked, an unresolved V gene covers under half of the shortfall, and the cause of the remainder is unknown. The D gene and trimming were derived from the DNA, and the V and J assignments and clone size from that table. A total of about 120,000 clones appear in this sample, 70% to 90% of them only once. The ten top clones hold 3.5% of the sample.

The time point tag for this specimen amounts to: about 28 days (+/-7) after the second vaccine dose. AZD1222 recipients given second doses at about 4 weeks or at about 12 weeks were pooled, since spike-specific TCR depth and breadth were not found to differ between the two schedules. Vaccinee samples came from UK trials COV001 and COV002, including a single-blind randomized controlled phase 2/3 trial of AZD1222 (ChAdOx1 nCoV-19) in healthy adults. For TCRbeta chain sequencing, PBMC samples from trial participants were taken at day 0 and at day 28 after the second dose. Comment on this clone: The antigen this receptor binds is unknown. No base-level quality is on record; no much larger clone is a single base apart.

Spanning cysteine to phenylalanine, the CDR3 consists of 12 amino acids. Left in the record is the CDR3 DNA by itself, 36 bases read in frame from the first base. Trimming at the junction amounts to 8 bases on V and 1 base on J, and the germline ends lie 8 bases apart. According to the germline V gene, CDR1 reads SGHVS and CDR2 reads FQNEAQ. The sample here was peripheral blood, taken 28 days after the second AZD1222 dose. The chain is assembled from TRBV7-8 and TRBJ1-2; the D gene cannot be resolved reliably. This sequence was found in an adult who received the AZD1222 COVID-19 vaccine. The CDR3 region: CASGSYNYGYTF. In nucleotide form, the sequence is TGTGCCAGCGGATCCTATAACTATGGCTACACCTTC.